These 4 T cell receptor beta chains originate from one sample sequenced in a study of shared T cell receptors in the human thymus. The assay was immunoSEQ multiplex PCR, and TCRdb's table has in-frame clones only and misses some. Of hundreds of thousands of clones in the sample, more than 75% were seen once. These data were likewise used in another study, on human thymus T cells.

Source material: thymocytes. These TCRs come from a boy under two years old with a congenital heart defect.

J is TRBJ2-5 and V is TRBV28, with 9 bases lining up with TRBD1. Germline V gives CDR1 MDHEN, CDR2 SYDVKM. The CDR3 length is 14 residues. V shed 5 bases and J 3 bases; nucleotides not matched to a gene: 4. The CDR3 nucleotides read TGTGCCAGCAGTCCACAGGGGGCGAAAGAGACCCAGTACTTC. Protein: CASSPQGAKETQYF.

Here the CDR3 DNA reads TGTGCCAGCAGTTTATTAATCGGGGGGAAATACGAGCAGTACTTC. Protein: CASSLLIGGKYEQYF. The V and J genes are TRBV28 and TRBJ2-7; 7 bases align to TRBD2. Germline trimming cut 1 base from V and 4 bases from J; bases unmatched to any gene: 7. CDR3 length: 15 amino acids. Germline values: CDR1 MDHEN, CDR2 SYDVKM.

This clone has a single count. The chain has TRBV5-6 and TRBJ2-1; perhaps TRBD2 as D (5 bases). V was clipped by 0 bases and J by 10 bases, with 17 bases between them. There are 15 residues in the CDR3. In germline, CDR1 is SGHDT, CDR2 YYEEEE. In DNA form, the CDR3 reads TGTGCCAGCAGCTTGGAGGCGGGTCCTTTGGCGGAGCAGTTCTTC. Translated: CASSLEAGPLAEQFF.

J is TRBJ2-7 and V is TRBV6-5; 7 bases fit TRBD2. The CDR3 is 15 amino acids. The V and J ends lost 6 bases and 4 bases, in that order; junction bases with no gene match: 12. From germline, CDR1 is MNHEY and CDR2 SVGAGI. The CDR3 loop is CASSCSGGPGYEQYF. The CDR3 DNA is TGTGCCAGCAGCTGCTCGGGGGGACCAGGATACGAGCAGTACTTC.